Shown below are 7 T cell receptor beta chains from a single sample sequenced in a study of blood T cell repertoires in COVID-19. The data were produced by immunoSEQ multiplex PCR, yet TCRdb's version contains in-frame clones alone and is incomplete. Of 200,000 to 250,000 clones listed, 85% to 90% are singletons. The source material was peripheral blood. The receptors were gathered from a woman aged 45-59 years with COVID-19, enrolled during active disease.

V and J are TRBV11-2 and TRBJ1-1; 8 bases agree with TRBD1. Looked up from germline, CDR1 is SGHAT and CDR2 is FQNNGV. The ends lost 4 bases at V and 5 bases at J; junction bases unmatched: 12. This CDR3 comprises 16 residues. The CDR3 here is CASSSSGGMRYTEAFF. The DNA of the CDR3 is TGTGCCAGCAGCTCCTCAGGGGGCATGAGATATACTGAAGCTTTCTTT.

This CDR3 is CASGLVLGTENQPQHF. The CDR3 coding sequence is TGTGCTAGTGGTTTGGTACTAGGGACAGAGAATCAGCCCCAGCATTTT. The rearrangement uses TRBV12-5 and TRBJ1-5, with 7 bases fitting TRBD1. Trimming cost V 0 bases and J 4 bases; bases outside gene matches: 6. This CDR3 region has 16 residues. CDR1 is LGHNT and CDR2 is FRNRAP in the germline V gene.

The chain recombines TRBV19 with TRBJ2-5; 7 positions agree with TRBD1. The germline V gene has CDR1 LNHDA and CDR2 SQIVND (reference sequence). The CDR3 consists of 15 residues. V shed 6 bases, J shed 5 bases, and the junction held 12 bases outside the gene matches. CDR3 coding DNA: TGTGCCAGTAGGAACAGGGGCTTAGGACGGGAGACCCAGTACTTC. Residues: CASRNRGLGRETQYF.

The chain joins TRBV11-3 to TRBJ2-1; 8 bases are a match to TRBD2. Germline CDR1 is SGHNT and CDR2 is YENEEA. The CDR3 has 13 residues. Trimming took 7 bases from V and 6 from J; bases not matched to a gene: 5. CDR3 loop: CASTGGASNEQFF. In DNA form, the CDR3 reads TGTGCCAGCACCGGGGGGGCCTCCAATGAGCAGTTCTTC.

The genes are TRBV2 and TRBJ2-7; no clear D gene. V gave up 1 base and J gave up 2 bases, with 6 bases separating them. CDR1 is SNHLY, CDR2 FYNNEI, per germline. The CDR3 is made up of 13 amino acids. CDR3 region: CASSEGPAYEQYF. CDR3 nucleotides: TGTGCCAGCAGTGAAGGGCCAGCCTACGAGCAGTACTTC.

The chain has TRBV5-6 and TRBJ2-1; 9 bases agree with TRBD1. The germline V gene has CDR1 SGHDT and CDR2 YYEEEE. CDR3 length equals 16 residues. The J segment lost 7 bases and the V segment lost 0 bases, leaving 8 bases of the junction unmatched. CDR3 nucleotide sequence: TGTGCCAGCAGCTTGGAGGGACAGGGTACATGGAATGAGCAGTTCTTC. Amino acid sequence: CASSLEGQGTWNEQFF.

This rearrangement joins TRBV6-1 to TRBJ2-2; 7 bases fit TRBD1. CDR1 is MNHNS, CDR2 SASEGT, per germline. V lost 4 bases, J lost 6 bases, and 11 bases stayed unmatched. The CDR3 is 16 residues long. In DNA form, the CDR3 reads TGTGCCAGCAGTGCCCCGGGACAGTCGGTACCCGGGGAGCTGTTTTTT. Translation gives CASSAPGQSVPGELFF.